Each of the 13 T cell receptor beta chains below was sequenced from the same sample in a study of control samples from healthy donors and cancer patients. Data came from immunoSEQ multiplex PCR; TCRdb stores just in-frame clones and leaves some out. The sample has about 89,000 clones; 85% to 90% are singletons. Sequencing was carried out using blood. These receptor sequences come from a middle-aged woman in good health.

V and J are TRBV29-1 and TRBJ2-3; 11 nucleotides line up with TRBD1. Trimming removed 5 bases from V and 5 bases from J; junction bases left unmatched: 3. The germline V gene has CDR1 SQVTM and CDR2 ANQGSEA. The CDR3 is 13 amino acids. CDR3 bases: TGCAGCGTTACCGGGACAGGGGGAGATACGCAGTATTTT. Protein sequence: CSVTGTGGDTQYF.

The CDR3 reads CASSSRENTEAFF. Written as DNA, the CDR3 is TGTGCCAGCAGTTCACGGGAGAACACTGAAGCTTTCTTT. The chain carries TRBV27 and TRBJ1-1, with D unresolved. Between the trimmed V and J ends, which lost 4 bases and 1 base, there was a span of 7 bases. CDR3 length: 13 residues. Per the germline V gene, CDR1 is MNHEY and CDR2 is SMNVEV (reference sequence).

V gene TRBV2 combines with J gene TRBJ2-2; D is unresolved. The CDR3 extends over 14 amino acids. Trimming left V 3 bases short and J 4 bases short, with 9 bases between. Germline CDR1 SNHLY, CDR2 FYNNEI. The CDR3: CASSDSRRTGELFF. CDR3 in DNA: TGTGCCAGCAGTGATTCGAGGCGCACCGGGGAGCTGTTTTTT.

This chain connects TRBV5-6 to TRBJ1-3; tentative D call: TRBD1 (5 bases). V lost 0 bases and J lost 2, with 9 bases in between. The CDR3 has 15 amino acids. Germline CDR1 is SGHDT and CDR2 is YYEEEE. The CDR3 DNA reads TGTGCCAGCAGCTTGGGTGGGGCGCCTGGAAACACCATATATTTT. Its translation is CASSLGGAPGNTIYF.

The J gene is TRBJ2-3, the V gene TRBV9; 7 bases are shared with TRBD2. The V segment lost 4 bases and the J segment 0 bases; nucleotides outside the gene matches: 5. The CDR3 is made up of 15 amino acids. CDR1 is SGDLS and CDR2 is YYNGEE in the germline V gene. CDR3 sequence (DNA): TGTGCCAGCAGCCTTTTCGGGGGGAGCACAGATACGCAGTATTTT. It codes for CASSLFGGSTDTQYF. The variable domain in full, with the rest retrieved from reference TRBV9 and TRBJ2-3, is DSGVTQTPKHLITATGQRVTLRCSPRSGDLSVYWYQQSLDQGLQFLIQYYNGEERAKGNILERFSAQQFPDLHSELNLSSLELGDSALYFCASSLFGGSTDTQYFGPGTRLTVL.

The rearrangement links TRBV30 to TRBJ2-3; 9 bases agree with TRBD1. Trimming cost V 2 bases and J 2 bases; bases outside gene matches: 2. Germline V gene data show CDR1 as GTSNPN and CDR2 as SVGIG (reference sequence). CDR3 length equals 14 residues. Here the CDR3 reads CAWSHRGPTDTQYF. DNA for the CDR3: TGTGCCTGGAGTCACAGGGGGCCCACAGATACGCAGTATTTT.

V is TRBV19 and J is TRBJ1-2; tentatively, D is TRBD1 (5 bases). V was trimmed by 8 bases and J by 3 bases, leaving 16 bases between them. The CDR3 sequence is 14 residues long. CDR1 and CDR2 (germline): LNHDA, SQIVND (reference sequence). The CDR3 spells CASSFRGVDYGYTF. The CDR3 DNA is TGTGCCAGTTCTTTCCGAGGGGTCGACTATGGCTACACCTTC.

This clone was observed a handful of times. Other nucleotide sequences in the sample specify the same CDR3. This sequence joins TRBV5-1 and TRBJ1-2; TRBD1 matches 8 bases. CDR3 length: 14 amino acids. Germline lookup yields CDR1 SGHRS and CDR2 YFSETQ. The trim removed 4 bases at V and 4 bases at J, leaving 6 bases unmatched. The CDR3 is CASSVDRAGYGYTF. In DNA form, the CDR3 reads TGCGCCAGCAGCGTGGACAGGGCTGGCTATGGCTACACCTTC.

The chain is built from TRBV3-1 (or the pseudogene TRBV3-2) and TRBJ2-3, with 10 positions matching TRBD2. This CDR3 contains 18 residues. CDR1 is LGHDT and CDR2 is YNNKEL in the germline V gene (reference sequence). Trimming removed 0 bases from V and 2 bases from J; junction bases left unmatched: 8. The CDR3 DNA sequence: TGTGCCAGCAGCCAAGATCTATATAGCGGGGGGACCACAGATACGCAGTATTTT. It is translated as CASSQDLYSGGTTDTQYF.

The V call is TRBV5-4, the J call TRBJ2-2; D remains ambiguous. Germline loops: CDR1 SGHNT, CDR2 YYREEE (reference sequence). Between the trimmed V and J ends, which lost 4 bases and 1 base, there was a span of 8 bases. This CDR3 comprises 14 residues. In DNA, the CDR3 is TGTGCCAGCAGCCTTGACCTGAACACCGGGGAGCTGTTTTTT. Protein product: CASSLDLNTGELFF.

This sequence joins TRBV11-1 and TRBJ1-1; D unclear. Trimming took 0 bases from V and 7 from J, leaving 9 bases between them. The germline gives CDR1 SGHAT, CDR2 FQDESV (reference sequence). The CDR3 is 13 residues long. This chain's CDR3 is CASSLAWAFEAFF. CDR3 DNA sequence: TGTGCCAGCAGCTTAGCGTGGGCGTTTGAAGCTTTCTTT.

The chain couples TRBV7-6 to TRBJ2-5; TRBD1 matches at 11 bases. The CDR3 contains 15 residues. The junction had 3 bases not matched to a gene; V was cut back by 1 base and J by 5 bases. Germline CDR1 is SGHVS and CDR2 is FNYEAQ. The CDR3 nucleotides are TGTGCCAGCAGCTTAGGGACAGGGGGCCGGGAGACCCAGTACTTC. Its protein product is CASSLGTGGRETQYF. Combining the CDR3 with reference TRBV7-6 and TRBJ2-5 gives the whole variable domain GAGVSQSPRYKVTKRGQDVALRCDPISGHVSLYWYRQALGQGPEFLTYFNYEAQQDKSGLPNDRFSAERPEGSISTLTIQRTEQRDSAMYRCASSLGTGGRETQYFGPGTRLLVL.

This chain connects TRBV7-8 to TRBJ1-2, with a weak D call TRBD1 (6 bases). The germline CDR1 and CDR2 sequences are SGHVS and FQNEAQ. V lost 2 bases to trimming and J lost 0 bases, with 13 bases between them. The CDR3 is made up of 16 amino acids. CDR3 coding DNA: TGTGCCAGCAGCTTACTACAGGGCCTATCTAACTATGGCTACACCTTC. It yields the protein CASSLLQGLSNYGYTF.